The 28 T cell receptor beta chains below were found in one sample sequenced in a study of control samples from healthy donors and cancer patients. Data came from immunoSEQ multiplex PCR; TCRdb stores just in-frame clones and leaves some out. The data contain 90,000 or so clones, 85% to 90% of them singletons. The specimen was PBMCs. These receptor sequences come from a woman aged 50 to 60 with colorectal cancer.

The genes are TRBV30 and TRBJ1-6, with D maybe TRBD1 (6 bases). The length of the CDR3 is 17 residues. Looked up from germline, CDR1 is GTSNPN and CDR2 is SVGIG (reference sequence). Trimming cost V 5 bases and J 0 bases, with 17 bases left between them. The CDR3 DNA reads as TGTGCCTGGGCCACACGACAGGTTACCTCCTATAATTCACCCCTCCACTTT. It yields the protein CAWATRQVTSYNSPLHF. Full variable domain (missing parts from reference TRBV30 and TRBJ1-6): SQTIHQWPATLVQPVGSPLSLECTVEGTSNPNLYWYRQAAGRGLQLLFYSVGIGQISSEVPQNLSASRPQDRQFILSSKKLLLSDSGFYLCAWATRQVTSYNSPLHFGNGTRLTVT.

A single count supports this clone. V is TRBV19 and J is TRBJ2-3, with TRBD2 matching 8 bases. The CDR3 runs 17 residues. Trimming cost V 5 bases and J 8 bases; bases outside gene matches: 18. CDR1 LNHDA and CDR2 SQIVND come from the germline V gene (reference sequence). CDR3 coding DNA: TGTGCCAGTAGTCATCGGACTAGCCGAGACCTCACAACTACGCAGTATTTT. It codes for CASSHRTSRDLTTTQYF. The variable domain in full, completed from reference TRBV19 and TRBJ2-3, reads DGGITQSPKYLFRKEGQNVTLSCEQNLNHDAMYWYRQDPGQGLRLIYYSQIVNDFQKGDIAEGYSVSREKKESFPLTVTSAQKNPTAFYLCASSHRTSRDLTTTQYFGPGTRLTVL.

The chain is built from TRBV2 and TRBJ2-7; 7 bases agree with TRBD2. This CDR3 is built from 12 residues. The germline CDR1 and CDR2 sequences are SNHLY and FYNNEI. The V segment lost 11 bases and the J segment 2 bases; nucleotides outside the gene matches: 6. The CDR3 loop is CACGLDPYEQYV. Written as DNA, the CDR3 is TGTGCCTGTGGACTAGATCCCTACGAGCAGTACGTC.

J is TRBJ2-3 and V is TRBV7-2; D may match TRBD1 or TRBD2 (6 bases each). The length of the CDR3 is 16 residues. V lost 1 base and J lost 0, with 11 bases in between. Germline V gene lookup returns CDR1 SGHTA and CDR2 FQGNSA. CDR3 sequence (DNA): TGTGCCAGCAGCTTAGTAGGGGGGCCTAGCACAGATACGCAGTATTTT. It yields the protein CASSLVGGPSTDTQYF.

The chain has TRBV19 and TRBJ1-5; D is perhaps TRBD1 (5 bases). The V end lost 6 bases, the J end lost 1 base, and 19 bases lay between the germline ends. CDR3 size: 17 residues. Germline V gene data show CDR1 as LNHDA and CDR2 as SQIVND (reference sequence). For the CDR3, the DNA is TGTGCCAGTAGCCCCAACGGTGGGGGGTTAAGCAATCAGCCCCAGCATTTT. Protein product: CASSPNGGGLSNQPQHF.

V and J are TRBV3-1 (or the pseudogene TRBV3-2) and TRBJ1-2; D uncertain. V gave up 5 bases and J gave up 8 bases, with 15 bases separating them. Germline V gene data show CDR1 as LGHDT and CDR2 as YNNKEL (reference sequence). This CDR3 has 13 residues. CDR3 sequence (DNA): TGTGCCAGCAGCGTTGGGGAAGTCTACGGCTACACCTTC. It encodes CASSVGEVYGYTF.

The chain uses TRBV7-3 and TRBJ2-2; a weak D match, TRBD2 (6 bases). Trimming removed 9 bases from V and 4 bases from J, with 12 bases in between. CDR1 and CDR2 from the germline V gene are SGHTA and FQGTGA. The length of the CDR3 is 13 residues. CDR3 DNA: TGTGCCAGGAGGGACTCGGCCACCGGGGAGCTGTTTTTT. This codes for CARRDSATGELFF.

The genes are TRBV4-3 and TRBJ2-1; D is unresolved. CDR1 LGHNA and CDR2 YSLEER come from the germline V gene. Trimming shortened V by 5 bases and J by 7 bases, and 9 bases separated the two germline ends. The CDR3 is 12 residues long. CDR3 sequence (DNA): TGCGCCAGCAGCAACCCCTGGAATGAGCAGTTCTTC. Translating gives CASSNPWNEQFF.

The rearrangement links TRBV7-2 to TRBJ2-1; D uncertain. This CDR3 is built from 13 residues. Trimming stripped 1 base from V and 3 bases from J, with 4 bases between. Germline V gene data show CDR1 as SGHTA and CDR2 as FQGNSA. CDR3 nucleotides: TGTGCCAGCAGCTTAGGCCACTACAATGAGCAGTTCTTC. It specifies CASSLGHYNEQFF.

The rearrangement joins TRBV6-1 to TRBJ1-4, with D perhaps TRBD1 (5 bases). Trimming removed 0 bases at V and 8 bases at J, with 13 bases between. The CDR3 runs 15 residues. Germline CDR1 MNHNS, CDR2 SASEGT. The CDR3 loop is CASSEARGMEEKLFF. The CDR3 DNA reads as TGTGCCAGCAGTGAAGCGCGGGGGATGGAGGAAAAACTGTTTTTT.

This clone has a single count. The J gene is TRBJ1-5, the V gene TRBV5-6; maybe TRBD1 (5 bases). CDR3 length: 12 residues. V was shortened by 4 bases and J by 16 bases, with 18 bases between the two germline ends. Germline V gene lookup returns CDR1 SGHDT and CDR2 YYEEEE. In DNA form, the CDR3 reads TGTGCCAGCAGCACACAGGAAAGCGCCCCCCATTTT. Translating it yields CASSTQESAPHF.

The chain recombines TRBV7-9 with TRBJ2-2; 10 bases are a match to TRBD1. The CDR3 contains 15 residues. Germline CDR1 and CDR2: SEHNR and FQNEAQ (reference sequence). J was trimmed by 7 bases and V by 5 bases; bases with no gene match: 7. CDR3 sequence reads: CASSTTGGFVGELFF. The CDR3, as DNA: TGTGCCAGCAGCACGACAGGGGGCTTTGTCGGGGAGCTGTTTTTT.

The chain has TRBV6-5 and TRBJ1-5; no definite D call. The CDR3 runs 14 residues. The ends were cut back, 0 bases at V and 9 bases at J, with 12 bases in the middle. CDR1 and CDR2 from the germline V gene are MNHEY and SVGAGI. The CDR3 here is CASSYSLGSGPQHF. As DNA, the CDR3 is TGTGCCAGCAGTTACTCTCTGGGCTCTGGGCCCCAGCATTTT.

In DNA, the CDR3 is TGTGCCAGCAGCTTGTCAGGGGCGCCTAACTATGGCTACACCTTC. This encodes CASSLSGAPNYGYTF. The chain carries TRBV5-4 and TRBJ1-2; weak D call: TRBD1 (6 bases). Trimming stripped 1 base from V and 0 bases from J, with 10 bases between. In germline, CDR1 is SGHNT, CDR2 YYREEE (reference sequence). The CDR3 runs 15 residues.

The chain links TRBV18 to TRBJ1-3, with D uncertain. CDR3 size: 15 residues. CDR1 and CDR2 from the germline V gene are KGHSH and LQKENI. V lost 2 bases and J 0 bases, leaving 8 bases between the germline ends. CDR3 sequence (DNA): TGTGCCAGCTCACCAGCGGGAGGCTCTGGAAACACCATATATTTT. It translates to CASSPAGGSGNTIYF. The full variable domain, rest sourced from reference TRBV18 and TRBJ1-3, is NAGVMQNPRHLVRRRGQEARLRCSPMKGHSHVYWYRQLPEEGLKFMVYLQKENIIDESGMPKERFSAEFPKEGPSILRIQQVVRGDSAAYFCASSPAGGSGNTIYFGEGSWLTVV.

The chain has TRBV29-1 and TRBJ2-1, with TRBD1 matching 7 bases. J lost 1 base, V lost 8 bases, and 8 bases had no gene match. The germline gives CDR1 SQVTM, CDR2 ANQGSEA. The CDR3 contains 14 residues. In DNA, the CDR3 is TGCAGCACAGTCCGGGACAGATCCTACAATGAGCAGTTCTTC. Its translation is CSTVRDRSYNEQFF.

The chain joins TRBV5-4 to TRBJ2-1; TRBD1 or TRBD2 may be the D gene (6 bases each). V lost 4 bases and J 0 bases, leaving 14 bases between the germline ends. Germline V lookup: CDR1 SGHNT, CDR2 YYREEE (reference sequence). This CDR3 is 16 amino acids long. CDR3 coding DNA: TGTGCCAGCAGCCCAAAACAGGGAGGCTCCTACAATGAGCAGTTCTTC. Residues: CASSPKQGGSYNEQFF.

V is TRBV7-9 and J is TRBJ2-2; no definite D call. With 1 base removed from V and 6 bases from J, the gap between germline ends came to 9 bases. The V gene's germline CDR1 is SEHNR and CDR2 FQNEAQ (reference sequence). This CDR3 has 14 amino acids. CDR3 DNA sequence: TGTGCCAGCAGCTTAGTGTTCGGACCCGGGGAGCTGTTTTTT. This codes for CASSLVFGPGELFF.

The V gene is TRBV5-6, the J gene TRBJ1-5; TRBD1 aligns across 9 bases. With 1 base clipped from V and 5 bases from J, the junction kept 4 bases outside the gene matches. From germline, CDR1 is SGHDT and CDR2 YYEEEE. The CDR3 totals 15 residues. CDR3 in amino acids: CASSLRGTGYQPQHF. In nucleotides, the CDR3 is TGTGCCAGCAGCTTGCGCGGGACAGGGTATCAGCCCCAGCATTTT. Together with reference TRBV5-6 and TRBJ1-5, the CDR3 gives the full variable domain: DAGVTQSPTHLIKTRGQQVTLRCSPKSGHDTVSWYQQALGQGPQFIFQYYEEEERQRGNFPDRFSGHQFPNYSSELNVNALLLGDSALYLCASSLRGTGYQPQHFGDGTRLSIL.

The V and J genes are TRBV7-2 and TRBJ2-7, with a weak D call TRBD2 (6 bases). CDR1 and CDR2 (germline): SGHTA, FQGNSA. CDR3 length: 13 amino acids. Between the trimmed V and J ends, which lost 2 bases and 7 bases, there was a span of 12 bases. In DNA form, the CDR3 reads TGTGCCAGCAGCTTACAGGCGGGGCGAGAGCAGTACGTC. This codes for CASSLQAGREQYV.

V and J are TRBV19 and TRBJ1-5; D is possibly TRBD1 (6 bases). V gave up 5 bases and J gave up 5 bases, with 10 bases separating them. The CDR3 length is 13 residues. Looked up from germline, CDR1 is LNHDA and CDR2 is SQIVND (reference sequence). CDR3 sequence (DNA): TGTGCCAGTAGTCGGGCAGGGGATCAGCCCCAGCATTTT. This gives the protein CASSRAGDQPQHF.

This rearrangement joins TRBV7-8 to TRBJ1-2, with D unresolved. V was cut by 3 bases and J by 6 bases, with 11 bases left in between. The length of the CDR3 is 13 residues. Looked up from germline, CDR1 is SGHVS and CDR2 is FQNEAQ. The CDR3 region is CASSFGLRDGYTF. The CDR3 DNA sequence: TGTGCCAGCAGCTTCGGGCTACGGGATGGCTACACCTTC. The full variable domain, its missing parts supplied by reference TRBV7-8 and TRBJ1-2, is GAGVSQSPRYKVAKRGQDVALRCDPISGHVSLFWYQQALGQGPEFLTYFQNEAQLDKSGLPSDRFFAERPEGSVSTLKIQRTQQEDSAVYLCASSFGLRDGYTFGSGTRLTVV.

V usage is TRBV6-2 or TRBV6-3 and J usage is TRBJ2-1; tentatively, D is TRBD1 or TRBD2 (6 bases each). V shed 5 bases and J shed 0 bases, with 14 bases lying between them. The CDR3 sequence is 16 residues long. Germline CDR1 and CDR2: MNHEY and SVGEGT. This chain's CDR3 is CASSDPGAPSYNEQFF. The CDR3 nucleotides are TGTGCCAGCAGTGACCCGGGGGCCCCCTCCTACAATGAGCAGTTCTTC.

This clone was recorded only once. The chain couples TRBV5-1 to TRBJ2-1, with a tentative D call TRBD2 (5 bases). The CDR3 is 16 residues long. V lost 2 bases, J lost 8 bases, and 20 bases lay in between. The germline gives CDR1 SGHRS, CDR2 YFSETQ. This CDR3 reads CASSFGLGDYSDEQFF. CDR3 DNA: TGCGCCAGCAGCTTCGGGCTCGGTGACTACAGCGATGAGCAGTTCTTC.

The chain has TRBV28 and TRBJ1-2; D is undetermined. Trimming stripped 9 bases from V and 3 bases from J, with 14 bases between. This CDR3 has 13 residues. Germline V gene lookup returns CDR1 MDHEN and CDR2 SYDVKM. CDR3 in DNA: TGTGCCAGTCGGGTCCAGGACCACTATGGCTACACCTTC. Amino acids: CASRVQDHYGYTF.

CDR3 amino acids: CASSPSGSGNTIYF. The CDR3 DNA follows: TGTGCCAGCAGCCCATCGGGGTCCGGAAACACCATATATTTT. J is TRBJ1-3 and V is TRBV7-9, with D hard to call. Germline V lookup: CDR1 SEHNR, CDR2 FQNEAQ (reference sequence). V dropped 5 bases and J dropped 4 bases, with 12 bases sitting between them. There are 14 residues in the CDR3.

V gene TRBV28 combines with J gene TRBJ2-2; D perhaps matches TRBD1 (5 bases). Trimming took off 2 bases at V and 7 bases at J, with 17 bases between the two ends. Germline loops: CDR1 MDHEN, CDR2 SYDVKM. The CDR3 sequence is 16 residues long. The CDR3 here is CASSLDLQGYGGELFF. The CDR3 DNA follows: TGTGCCAGCAGTTTAGACCTCCAGGGCTATGGCGGGGAGCTGTTTTTT.

The chain joins TRBV6-2 or TRBV6-3 to TRBJ1-6; 7 nucleotides agree with TRBD1. CDR3 length equals 13 residues. The germline V gene has CDR1 MNHEY and CDR2 SVGEGT. V gave up 5 bases and J gave up 12 bases; unmatched junction bases: 7. The CDR3 loop reads CASSADRDLPLHF. The CDR3 DNA sequence: TGTGCCAGCAGTGCCGACAGGGATTTACCCCTCCACTTT.